Detailed here is one TCR beta chain. At one of its ends the junction is not consistent with the germline gene, which may arise from a read error. CDR1 and CDR2 (germline): LNHNV, YYDKDF (reference sequence). The CDR3 consists of 15 residues. The data stem from a study of blood T cell repertoires in COVID-19. In the original processing: It was from reference gene primer amplification that nucleated cell counts were estimated. Produced via immunoSEQ multiplex PCR; TCRdb's table is partial and in-frame only. V, J and clone size are those of that table, while D and trimming were read from the DNA. The sample includes over 45,000 clones, around 79% of them seen just once.

Sequencing was performed on peripheral blood. The chain employs TRBV15 and TRBJ1-4, with 8 positions matching TRBD1. The TCR sequence derives from a human donor with active or convalescent COVID-19. The donor label of this sample is uncertain. CDR3 residues: CATSKGQATNEKLFF. The CDR3 DNA reads TGTGCCACCAGCAAGGGACAGGCAACGAATGAAAAACTGTTTTTT.